The entry below gives a single T cell receptor (beta chain) sequence along with its context. No antigen is known for it. Base qualities are missing; no much larger clone stands one base away. Per the germline V gene, LGHNA is the CDR1 and YSLEER is the CDR2. Measured from the cysteine to the phenylalanine, the CDR3 is 19 residues long. Solely the CDR3 DNA is kept, with 57 bases framed from the first base. V is clipped by 0 bases and J by 4 bases, and the sequence between their germline boundaries is 23 bases long. This sample stems from a study of T cell repertoires in cytomegalovirus infection (dated by TCRdb to about 2019). Notes on the research overall: The HLA type of each donor mattered for the analysis, because public TCR beta signatures pointed to carriage of CMV infection along with the matching HLA type. Overall study results and their limits: The ex vivo response was dominated by HLA-C-restricted CMV-specific TCR beta clonotypes, which also provided the single most frequent clonotype in two of eight donors. In both this cohort and an independent cohort of 352 donors, the cumulative frequency of public TCR beta family members distinguished carriers of CMV infection plus the relevant HLA type.

These reads were obtained on an Illumina HiSeq 1500. The public reads were quality trimmed at Q25 with fastp and then assembled into clones with MiXCR by TCRdb, keeping productive beta chains. Rows are unified per CDR3 protein, each entry keeping the most common DNA and genes. The sample includes just over 300,000 distinct CDR3 sequences, with around a sixth observed a single time. The top ten clonotypes cover around 12% of the sample. The receptor chain draws on TRBV4-3 and TRBJ2-3; a weak D assignment points to TRBD2 (5 bases agree). The sequence derives from a human donor in good health (CMV status not recorded). Some clones in this sample may be carry-over from other donors' samples. Sequencing was carried out using PBMCs. The CDR3 corresponds to CASSQEAAFGPGGADTQYF. The DNA sequence follows: TGCGCCAGCAGCCAAGAGGCCGCTTTCGGGCCTGGAGGTGCAGATACGCAGTATTTT.